The rows below give T cell receptor beta chains drawn from one sample of a study of blood T cell repertoires in COVID-19. TCRdb's table, derived via immunoSEQ multiplex PCR, lists solely in-frame clones and lacks some. There are 140,000 to 150,000 clones in the sample; roughly 90% occur only once, and roughly 2.1% lies in the top ten. Sequenced: peripheral blood. These receptors were obtained from a human donor in a cohort sampled during active COVID-19. The CDR3 runs from the conserved cysteine through the conserved F or W. The order of the fields is clone size, J gene, V gene, D gene, CDR3 protein, CDR3 DNA. D genes are given only for firm matches. For some rows the clone size is stated as once, few or many, or as a class when expanded; others skip it.

once	TRBJ2-1	TRBV7-8	NA	CASSTEGGEGLGEQFF	TGTGCCAGCAGCACCGAGGGGGGGGAGGGCCTAGGTGAGCAGTTCTTC
once	TRBJ2-5	TRBV11-1	NA	CASSPAGLSVETQYF	TGTGCCAGCAGCCCGGCGGGGCTCTCGGTTGAGACCCAGTACTTC
NA	TRBJ2-1	TRBV15	TRBD2	CATSAGLASYNEQFF	TGTGCCACCAGCGCGGGACTAGCCTCCTACAATGAGCAGTTCTTC
NA	TRBJ2-5	TRBV5-1	TRBD2	CASSLGTSGQETQYF	TGCGCCAGCAGCTTGGGGACTAGCGGCCAAGAGACCCAGTACTTC
once	TRBJ1-6	TRBV28	TRBD1	CASSMGQGSSFSPLHF	TGTGCCAGCAGTATGGGACAGGGCTCCTCATTTTCACCCCTCCACTTT
NA	TRBJ2-5	TRBV18	NA	CASSPSRVQETQYF	TGTGCCAGCTCACCTAGTCGAGTACAAGAGACCCAGTACTTC
NA	TRBJ2-7	TRBV7-2	TRBD2	CASSPGTSGNYEQYF	TGTGCCAGCAGCCCCGGGACTAGCGGGAACTACGAGCAGTACTTC
NA	TRBJ2-1	TRBV30	NA	CAWKASSSYNEQFF	TGTGCCTGGAAAGCGTCCAGCTCCTACAATGAGCAGTTCTTC
once	TRBJ2-7	TRBV7-2	NA	CASSPLWGGPTYEQYF	TGTGCCAGCAGCCCTCTCTGGGGGGGCCCAACCTACGAGCAGTACTTC
NA	TRBJ2-3	TRBV6-2/TRBV6-3	TRBD1	CASSRDRVFADTQYF	TGTGCCAGCAGCCGGGACAGGGTATTTGCGGATACGCAGTATTTT
NA	TRBJ1-5	TRBV15	NA	CATSRRAGQPQHF	TGTGCCACCAGCAGACGGGCGGGCCAGCCCCAGCATTTT
NA	TRBJ1-3	TRBV3-1/TRBV3-2	TRBD1	CASSPGTGGNTIYF	TGTGCCAGCAGCCCCGGGACAGGGGGAAACACCATATATTTT
NA	TRBJ2-4	TRBV6-5	NA	CASTLSRGTKNIQYF	TGTGCCAGCACCCTTTCCCGCGGAACCAAAAACATTCAGTACTTC
NA	TRBJ2-7	TRBV4-2	TRBD2	CASSLQSGTSLSYEQYF	TGTGCCAGCAGCCTACAATCCGGGACTAGCCTCTCCTACGAGCAGTACTTC
NA	TRBJ2-7	TRBV6-5	TRBD1	CASRPSGTGYNEQYF	TGTGCCAGCAGACCATCCGGGACAGGGTATAACGAGCAGTACTTC
NA	TRBJ1-3	TRBV7-2	NA	CASSGARKFGNTIYF	TGTGCCAGCAGCGGGGCGAGAAAGTTTGGAAACACCATATATTTT
NA	TRBJ2-2	TRBV7-8	TRBD1	CASSLYWRRQGDTGELFF	TGTGCCAGCAGCTTATATTGGCGGAGACAGGGAGACACCGGGGAGCTGTTTTTT
NA	TRBJ1-4	TRBV4-1	NA	CASSQVSGQSEKLFF	TGCGCCAGCAGCCAAGTTTCAGGACAATCTGAAAAACTGTTTTTT
NA	TRBJ2-7	TRBV5-1	TRBD1	CASSQRQGAGEQYF	TGCGCCAGCAGCCAAAGACAGGGGGCGGGAGAGCAGTACTTC
once	TRBJ1-1	TRBV18	TRBD1	CASSPAPGGASEAFF	TGTGCCAGCTCACCAGCGCCAGGGGGCGCGAGTGAAGCTTTCTTT
NA	TRBJ1-3	TRBV6-6	NA	CASSFSGDTIYF	TGTGCCAGCAGTTTCTCAGGGGACACCATATATTTT
NA	TRBJ1-1	TRBV30	TRBD1	CAWSAYRGTVLGNNTEAFF	TGTGCCTGGAGTGCGTACAGGGGGACTGTTTTGGGCAACAACACTGAAGCTTTCTTT
NA	TRBJ2-5	TRBV28	NA	CASSFEFTGETQYF	TGTGCCAGCAGTTTTGAGTTTACAGGAGAGACCCAGTACTTC
NA	TRBJ1-1	TRBV16	NA	CARTPLTGIHTEAFF	TGTGCCAGGACCCCTTTAACAGGGATCCACACTGAAGCTTTCTTT
once	TRBJ1-4	TRBV7-8	NA	CASSLAFRVRDEKLFF	TGTGCCAGCAGCTTAGCGTTCAGGGTTAGAGATGAAAAACTGTTTTTT
NA	TRBJ1-5	TRBV4-3	TRBD1	CASSQVQGAGQPQHF	TGCGCCAGCAGCCAGGTACAGGGGGCAGGGCAGCCCCAGCATTTT
NA	TRBJ1-2	TRBV3-1/TRBV3-2	TRBD1	CASSQTTGGANYGYTF	TGTGCCAGCAGCCAAACAACAGGGGGCGCGAACTATGGCTACACCTTC
NA	TRBJ2-7	TRBV6-1	NA	CASSEAVRIYEQYF	TGTGCCAGCAGTGAAGCAGTCAGAATCTACGAGCAGTACTTC
NA	TRBJ2-1	TRBV9	TRBD2	CASSVGRSSGGVEEQFF	TGTGCCAGCAGCGTAGGGAGGTCTAGCGGGGGGGTGGAGGAGCAGTTCTTC